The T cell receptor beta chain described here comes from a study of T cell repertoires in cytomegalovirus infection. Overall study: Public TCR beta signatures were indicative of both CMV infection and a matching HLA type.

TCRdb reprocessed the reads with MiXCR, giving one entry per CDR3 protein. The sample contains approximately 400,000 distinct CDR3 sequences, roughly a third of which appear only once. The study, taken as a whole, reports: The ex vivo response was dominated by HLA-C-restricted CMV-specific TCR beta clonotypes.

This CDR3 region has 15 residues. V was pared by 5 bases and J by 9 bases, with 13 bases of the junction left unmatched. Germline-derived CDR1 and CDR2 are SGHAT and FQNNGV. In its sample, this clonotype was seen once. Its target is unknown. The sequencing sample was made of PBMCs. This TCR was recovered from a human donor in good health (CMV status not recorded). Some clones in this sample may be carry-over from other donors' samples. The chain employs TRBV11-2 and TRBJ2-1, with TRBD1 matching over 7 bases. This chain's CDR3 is CASSPTPTGRGEQFF. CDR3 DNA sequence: TGTGCCAGCAGCCCCACGCCGACAGGGAGAGGTGAGCAGTTCTTC.